The clone carrying this TCR beta chain was observed a few times. The sample belongs to a study of T-cell memory formation after mild COVID-19. The CDR3 runs to 13 residues. Germline V CDR1 and CDR2: DFQATT, SNEGSKA (reference sequence). V was cut by 2 bases and J by 7 bases, with 15 bases left in between. Each CDR3 protein gets one entry after TCRdb re-called the 5' RACE reads with MiXCR. The table includes about 420,000 distinct CDR3 sequences, 20% to 25% detected once. The TCR sequence derives from an adult woman who had mild COVID-19 (a few samples of this study predate the infection). Cell type and time point are not known. This rearrangement joins TRBV20-1 to TRBJ2-7; D call uncertain. The sample taken for sequencing was PBMCs or a T cell subset sorted from them (not recorded which). The CDR3 reads CSARPDGDREQYF. Here the CDR3 DNA reads TGCAGTGCTAGACCCGACGGCGATCGGGAGCAGTACTTC.